These 4 T cell receptor beta chains were sequenced from one sample in a study of shared clonotypes between healthy human individuals. Assay: immunoSEQ multiplex PCR; the TCRdb copy retains only in-frame clones and omits some. The data contain under 2,500,000 clones, roughly 95% of them singletons. Sequences were obtained from naive CD4+ T cells sorted from blood. Subset given: CD45RA+ positively selected. The receptors were sampled from a man younger than 35 in good health.

As to this clone: Other DNA sequences in this sample translate to the same CDR3. The chain couples TRBV6-5 to TRBJ2-5; D uncertain. The V gene's germline CDR1 is MNHEY and CDR2 SVGAGI. This CDR3 contains 12 residues. V shed 4 bases and J shed 5 bases, with 8 bases lying between them. The CDR3 DNA reads as TGTGCCAGCAGTTCCCTAGGGGAGACCCAGTACTTC. Its translation: CASSSLGETQYF.

This clone was counted a single time. In nucleotides, the CDR3 is TGTGCCAGCTCACCCGCCAGGACAGGGAACACTGAAGCTTTCTTT. Protein sequence: CASSPARTGNTEAFF. This sequence joins TRBV18 and TRBJ1-1; 7 nucleotides line up with TRBD1. Germline CDR1 KGHSH, CDR2 LQKENI. The CDR3 has 15 residues. J lost 1 base, V lost 3 bases, and 5 bases had no gene match. Using reference TRBV18 and TRBJ1-1 for the parts outside the CDR3, the full variable domain is NAGVMQNPRHLVRRRGQEARLRCSPMKGHSHVYWYRQLPEEGLKFMVYLQKENIIDESGMPKERFSAEFPKEGPSILRIQQVVRGDSAAYFCASSPARTGNTEAFFGQGTRLTVV.

This clone has only one observation. The V call is TRBV6-1, the J call TRBJ2-1, with 12 bases matching TRBD2. CDR3 length: 16 residues. The germline gives CDR1 MNHNS, CDR2 SASEGT. V shed 6 bases, J shed 5 bases, and the junction held 8 bases outside the gene matches. The CDR3 sequence is CASREKLAGGHNEQFF. The CDR3 DNA is TGTGCCAGCAGAGAAAAGCTAGCGGGGGGGCACAATGAGCAGTTCTTC.

This sequence joins TRBV7-2 and TRBJ2-7; 15 bases are shared with TRBD2. This CDR3 has 18 amino acids. V lost 2 bases, J lost 3 bases, and 8 bases stayed unmatched. From germline, CDR1 is SGHTA and CDR2 FQGNSA. The DNA of the CDR3 is TGTGCCAGCAGCTTACGGGGACTAGCGGGAGGAAAGAACTACGAGCAGTACTTC. Amino acid sequence: CASSLRGLAGGKNYEQYF.